This T cell receptor (beta chain) stems from a study of shared clonotypes between healthy human individuals (dated by TCRdb to the early 2020s). At the level of the whole study: The cohort comprised two women and three men aged 18 to 49 years. For each donor, CD4 naive and CD4 memory were each given three plates, CD8 naive was given two plates, and CD8 memory was given one plate. The study deeply sequenced blood TCR repertoires of roughly five healthy adults to estimate repertoire size and the extent of clonotype sharing between individuals. Different laboratories and diverse techniques were used to prepare libraries and sequence TCR repertoires, to increase sequencing depth and limit assay-specific biases. Each donor's leukapheresis produced roughly between roughly 0.94 and 9.5 billion PBMCs. The full study reports these points: Compared with non-shared clonotypes, clonotypes shared by all four sorted-subset donors had higher generation probabilities. Pairwise subsampling led to the expectation that sequencing depth would affect the degree of clonotype sharing among donors. The small number of donors limited the genetic and exposure-history diversity represented. Sampling was limited to blood, and TCR repertoires in tissue likely differ from TCR repertoires in blood. Across a handful of donors, 5% to 6% of naive CD4, around 3.3% of naive CD8, 2.3% of memory CD4, and 0.4% of memory CD8 clonotypes were shared. Estimated clonotype richness was generally larger for naive than for memory subsets. Even with the large sequencing depth, rarefaction of the sorted-subset datasets indicated that sequencing was incomplete.

The donors were healthy, HIV-negative adults who had no recently reported acute infections or vaccinations. Every donor was a Caucasian adult living in Nashville, Tennessee, USA. Magnetic negative selection was used to enrich CD4+ T cells, after which naive cells were positively selected on CD45RA and the negative fraction became the memory subset. Blood was collected by leukapheresis, and PBMCs were isolated by Ficoll-Histopaque density gradient centrifugation and then cryopreserved in liquid nitrogen vapor phase. Purity and quantity of every magnetically sorted T cell population were checked by analytical flow cytometry. Each sorted fraction had its genomic DNA isolated and then quantified by UV absorbance on a Nanodrop 2000c. CDR1 and CDR2 (SEHNR, FQNEAQ) derive from the germline V gene (reference sequence). The CDR3, from cysteine to phenylalanine, totals 12 residues. Kept here is only the CDR3 DNA, which spans 36 bases and is read in frame from base 1. V lost 3 bases and J lost 10 bases; the stretch between them is 12 bases long.

Using the deep immunoSEQ assay, TCR CDR3 regions were amplified from genomic DNA by multiplex PCR. Extracted genomic DNA from each cell subset was distributed evenly across all wells of several immunoSEQ 96-well plates, and each plate was treated as a replicate. Each replicate PCR for sorted subsets received about 0.2 ug genomic DNA, equal to about 30,000 T cell genomes. Purified libraries were measured with a Qubit 3.0 fluorometer, size-checked on a Bioanalyzer 2100, and measured again with the KAPA Library Quantification kit. Every immunoSEQ 96-well plate was sequenced on a separate single-read 150-cycle Illumina NextSeq 550 flow cell. The authors processed their data as follows. Because only junctional sequences without quality scores were contained in the immunoSEQ output, filtering matching that applied to full-length reads could not be performed. To assign V/J genes and CDR3, sequences were annotated against IMGT germline references using PyIR, a Python wrapper for IgBLAST v1.9. Any read was removed if the V/J assignment was weak (E-value above 1e-6), the CDR3 was missing, or the read contained stop codons, out-of-frame junctions, or ambiguous translated residues. A V3J clonotype was defined by an identical inferred V gene, J gene, and CDR3 amino acid sequence. Percentage overlap between repertoires was computed as shared unique clonotypes divided by the size of the smaller repertoire. Three approaches were used to assess repertoire richness: RTK rarefaction, the Chao1 estimator, and Recon v2.1 estimates of unobserved clonotypes. Generation probabilities were computed with OLGA for all TCRbeta clonotypes obtained by the gDNA method from a few donors. TCRdb retrieved this table from immuneACCESS and kept in-frame rearrangements only. Not all clones are present; in checked studies, unresolved V genes account for under half, and no reason is known for the remainder. The DNA was the basis for D and trimming; V, J and clone size are from that table. The sample table records over a million clones; more than 95% of these occur just once. More than 0.9% of the sample lies in the top ten.

Concerning this clone: It lacks a known antigen. Base qualities were left out, and no much larger clone turns up one base away.

Recombination linked TRBV7-9 to TRBJ1-1; the best D guess is TRBD1, with 5 bases matching. Sequences were obtained from naive CD4+ T cells sorted from blood. Explained via the paper, the cell subset or site label denotes: CD45RA+ positively selected. The TCR comes from a man younger than 40 in good health. The nucleotide sequence reads TGTGCCAGCAGCTTTGGCAGGGCCTTAGCTTTCTTT. Its translation reads: CASSFGRALAFF.